The clone carrying this T cell receptor beta chain occurred once. The sample originates from a study of radiotherapy plus CTLA-4 blockade in lung cancer. The protocol was immunoSEQ multiplex PCR, while the TCRdb copy is restricted to in-frame clones and leaves out a portion. The table lists tens of thousands of clones, 70% to 80% of them singletons, with approximately 8.6% in the top ten. CDR1 and CDR2 (germline): SGHNT, YENEEA. The CDR3 length is 15 residues. Trimming cost V 7 bases and J 2 bases, with 18 bases left between them. The sequences come from peripheral blood, collected from a patient treated with radiotherapy plus ipilimumab. The chain links TRBV11-3 to TRBJ2-7; a weak D match, TRBD1 (6 bases). The sequence came from a human donor with non-small cell lung cancer whose response to radiotherapy plus ipilimumab could not be evaluated. For the CDR3, the DNA is TGTGCCAGCACCCACGGGGCAGGGGCCCCCTACGAGCAGTACTTC. Protein product: CASTHGAGAPYEQYF.